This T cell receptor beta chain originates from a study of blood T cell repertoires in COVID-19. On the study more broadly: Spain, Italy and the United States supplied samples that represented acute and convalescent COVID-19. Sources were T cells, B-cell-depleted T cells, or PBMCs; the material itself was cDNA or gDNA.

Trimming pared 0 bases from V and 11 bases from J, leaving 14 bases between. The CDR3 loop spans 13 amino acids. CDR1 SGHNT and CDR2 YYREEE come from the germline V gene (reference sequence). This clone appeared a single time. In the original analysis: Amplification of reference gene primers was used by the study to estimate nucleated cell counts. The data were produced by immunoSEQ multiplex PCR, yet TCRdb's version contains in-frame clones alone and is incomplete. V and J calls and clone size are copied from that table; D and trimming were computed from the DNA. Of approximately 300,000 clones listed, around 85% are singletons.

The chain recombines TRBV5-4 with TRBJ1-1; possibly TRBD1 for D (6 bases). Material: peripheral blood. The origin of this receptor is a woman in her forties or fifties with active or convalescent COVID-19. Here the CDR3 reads CASSLDRVVEAFF. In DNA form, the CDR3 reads TGTGCCAGCAGCTTGGACAGGGTAGTTGAGGCTTTCTTT. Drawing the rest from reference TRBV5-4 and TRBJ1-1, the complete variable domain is ETGVTQSPTHLIKTRGQQVTLRCSSQSGHNTVSWYQQALGQGPQFIFQYYREEENGRGNFPPRFSGLQFPNYSSELNVNALELDDSALYLCASSLDRVVEAFFGQGTRLTVV.